This paragraph covers one T cell receptor (beta chain) sequence. What it binds is unknown. The record originates from a study of cytomegalovirus exposure and HLA in healthy donors. CDR3 length: 15 amino acids. Per germline, CDR1 LNHDA and CDR2 SQIVND (reference sequence). V was pared by 5 bases and J by 2 bases, with 7 bases of the junction left unmatched. Study-level points and caveats: Cytomegalovirus association was assigned to under 200 TCR beta chains. TCR beta V segments were, for the most part, productive about 87% or about 30% of the time in an earlier analysis. The authors later found most CMV-associated TCR beta chains appeared HLA-restricted.

60 Vbeta and 13 Jbeta primers were used in PCR. The protocol was immunoSEQ multiplex PCR, while the TCRdb copy is restricted to in-frame clones and leaves out a portion. The sample consists of around 180,000 clones, about three quarters of them appearing once. The source is a woman aged 40-49 years in good health and CMV-seronegative. Material for sequencing was PBMCs. V gene TRBV19 combines with J gene TRBJ2-3; the match to TRBD1 covers 7 bases. This CDR3 is CASSPQGTLTDTQYF. DNA for the CDR3: TGTGCCAGTAGTCCACAGGGGACCCTCACAGATACGCAGTATTTT.